What follows describes a single T cell receptor (beta chain). Its antigen remains unidentified. This record comes from a study of T cell responses to AZD1222 COVID-19 vaccine. The CDR3 is 15 amino acids. V gave up 0 bases and J gave up 6 bases, with 9 bases separating them. Germline-derived CDR1 and CDR2 are SEHNR and FQNEAQ (reference sequence). General observations from the study: Reportedly, nearly half of unique spike TCRs recognized epitopes outside B.1.351/B.1.1.7 mutations.

The method was immunoSEQ multiplex PCR; TCRdb's version includes in-frame clones alone and lacks a portion of them. The sample comprises 45,000 to 55,000 clones, under 90% of which are singletons, and roughly 10% rests with the top ten. The J gene is TRBJ1-6, the V gene TRBV7-9; D is perhaps TRBD1 (5 bases). The sample consisted of peripheral blood, taken on day 0 of AZD1222 vaccination. The TCR was taken from an adult in good health. CDR3 sequence reads: CASSLAGRANSPLHF. In DNA form, the CDR3 reads TGTGCCAGCAGCTTAGCAGGCAGGGCTAATTCACCCCTCCACTTT.